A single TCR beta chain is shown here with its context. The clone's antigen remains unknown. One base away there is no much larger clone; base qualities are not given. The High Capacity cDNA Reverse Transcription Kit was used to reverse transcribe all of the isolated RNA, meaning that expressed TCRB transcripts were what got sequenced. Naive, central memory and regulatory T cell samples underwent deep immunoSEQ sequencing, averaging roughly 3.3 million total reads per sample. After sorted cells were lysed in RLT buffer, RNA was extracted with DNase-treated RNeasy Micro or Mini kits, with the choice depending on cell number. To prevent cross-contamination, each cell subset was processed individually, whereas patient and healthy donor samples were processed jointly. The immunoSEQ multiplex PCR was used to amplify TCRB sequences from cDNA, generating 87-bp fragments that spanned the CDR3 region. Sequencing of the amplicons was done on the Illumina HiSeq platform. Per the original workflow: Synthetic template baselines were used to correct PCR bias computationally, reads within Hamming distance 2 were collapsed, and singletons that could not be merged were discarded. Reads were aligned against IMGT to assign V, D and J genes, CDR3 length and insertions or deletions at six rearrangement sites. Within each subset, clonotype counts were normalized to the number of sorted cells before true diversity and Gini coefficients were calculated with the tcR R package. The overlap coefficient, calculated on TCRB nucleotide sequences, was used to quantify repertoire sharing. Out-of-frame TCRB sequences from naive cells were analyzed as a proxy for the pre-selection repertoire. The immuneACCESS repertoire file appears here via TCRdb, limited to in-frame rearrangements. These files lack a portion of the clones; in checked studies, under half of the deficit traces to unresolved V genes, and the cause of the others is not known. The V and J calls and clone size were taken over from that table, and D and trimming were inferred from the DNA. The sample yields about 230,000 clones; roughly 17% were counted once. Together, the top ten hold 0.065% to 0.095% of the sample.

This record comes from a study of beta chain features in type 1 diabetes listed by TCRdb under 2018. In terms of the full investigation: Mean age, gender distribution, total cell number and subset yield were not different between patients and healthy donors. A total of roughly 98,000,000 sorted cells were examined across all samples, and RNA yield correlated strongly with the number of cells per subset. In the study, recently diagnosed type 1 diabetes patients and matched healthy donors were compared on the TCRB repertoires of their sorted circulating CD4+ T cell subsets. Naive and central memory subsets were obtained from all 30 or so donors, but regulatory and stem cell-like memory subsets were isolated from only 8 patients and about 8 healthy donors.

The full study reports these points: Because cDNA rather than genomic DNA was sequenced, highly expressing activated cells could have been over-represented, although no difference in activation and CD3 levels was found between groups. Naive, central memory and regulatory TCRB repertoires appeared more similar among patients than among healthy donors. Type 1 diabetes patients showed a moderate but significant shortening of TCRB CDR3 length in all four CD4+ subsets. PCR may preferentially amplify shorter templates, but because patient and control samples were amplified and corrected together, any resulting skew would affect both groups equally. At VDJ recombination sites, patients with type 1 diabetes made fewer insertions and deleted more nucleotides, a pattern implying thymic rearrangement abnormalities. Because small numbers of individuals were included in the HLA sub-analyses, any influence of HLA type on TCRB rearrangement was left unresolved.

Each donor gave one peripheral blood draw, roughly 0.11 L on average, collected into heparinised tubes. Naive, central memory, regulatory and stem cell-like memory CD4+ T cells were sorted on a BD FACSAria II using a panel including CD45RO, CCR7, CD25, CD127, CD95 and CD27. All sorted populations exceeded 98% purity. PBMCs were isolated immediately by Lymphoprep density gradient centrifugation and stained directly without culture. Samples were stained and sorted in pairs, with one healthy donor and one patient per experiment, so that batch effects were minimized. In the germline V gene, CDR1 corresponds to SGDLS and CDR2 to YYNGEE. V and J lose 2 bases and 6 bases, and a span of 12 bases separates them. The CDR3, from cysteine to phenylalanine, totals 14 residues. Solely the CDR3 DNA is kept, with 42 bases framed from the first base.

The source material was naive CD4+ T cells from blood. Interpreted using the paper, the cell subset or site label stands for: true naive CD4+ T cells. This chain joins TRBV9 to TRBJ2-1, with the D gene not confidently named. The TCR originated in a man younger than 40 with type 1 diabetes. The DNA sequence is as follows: TGTGCCAGCAGCGTCCCCCGAAGGGTCAATGAGCAGTTCTTC. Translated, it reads CASSVPRRVNEQFF.